This T cell receptor beta chain was identified in a study of cytomegalovirus exposure and HLA in healthy donors. The CDR3 length is 14 residues. V shed 7 bases and J shed 5 bases, with 17 bases lying between them. In germline, CDR1 is MNHNS, CDR2 SASEGT. PCR primers comprised 60 Vbeta and 13 Jbeta primers. Produced via immunoSEQ multiplex PCR; TCRdb's table is partial and in-frame only. The sample lists 160,000 or so clones, about 80% occurring once. The sample consisted of PBMCs. The sequence was collected from a man younger than 35 in good health and CMV-seropositive. The chain recombines TRBV6-1 with TRBJ2-5; TRBD1 is a possible D gene (6 bases). The CDR3 here is CASTERWGPETQYF. The CDR3 coding sequence is TGTGCCAGCACCGAAAGATGGGGGCCGGAGACCCAGTACTTC.